The rows below give T cell receptor beta chains drawn from one sample of a study of T-cell reconstitution after alpha-beta-depleted transplantation in children. TCRdb processed the PCR reads anew with MiXCR; each CDR3 protein has one entry. The sample contains some 590,000 distinct CDR3 sequences, over 9.5% of which appear only once. This specimen consisted of PBMCs from the stem cell graft donor, obtained from the stem cell graft. Source of these receptors: a human donor who donated a stem cell graft to a child with acute myeloid leukemia. Both conserved end residues are part of each CDR3. D genes are given only for firm matches. Size tells how often a clone was seen (once, few, many) or the class of an expanded clone, and some rows leave it out.

TRBJ1-2 TRBD1 TRBV7-2 NA TGTGCCAGCAGCTCCCCAGGGACAGTGTGGGGCTACACCTTC CASSSPGTVWGYTF
TRBJ2-3 NA TRBV6-5 many TGTGCCAGCAGTCGGGGGAGCGCGGCAGATACGCAGTATTTT CASSRGSAADTQYF
TRBJ1-5 TRBD1 TRBV2 many TGTGCCAGCAGGGACAGGGCTTATAGCAATCAGCCCCAGCATTTT CASRDRAYSNQPQHF
TRBJ1-3 NA TRBV18 NA TGTGCCAGCTCACCCATATCGCGGACGAGCTCTGGAAACACCATATATTTT CASSPISRTSSGNTIYF
TRBJ1-2 NA TRBV20-1 few TGCAGTGCTAGGGTAGGGGGGGGAAATAACTATGGCTACACCTTC CSARVGGGNNYGYTF
TRBJ2-7 TRBD2 TRBV11-2 many TGTGCCAGCAGCTTAGAGCGGTCCGGTCAAGGAGCGGGAGGTTCCTCCTACGAGCAGTACTTC CASSLERSGQGAGGSSYEQYF
TRBJ1-5 NA TRBV3-1 few TGTGCCTCCTCCCCCCTCGATGCTTCCTATAGCAATCAGCCCCAGCATTTT CASSPLDASYSNQPQHF
TRBJ2-7 NA TRBV6-5 NA TGTGCCAGCAGTTCCAGGACCTGGCCCGAGCAGTACTTC CASSSRTWPEQYF
TRBJ1-3 NA TRBV12-5 NA TGTGCTAGTGGTTTGGAACAAGGATGGGGGCCTACCTCTGGAAACACCATATATTTT CASGLEQGWGPTSGNTIYF
TRBJ1-1 TRBD1 TRBV20-1 NA TGCAGTGCAACAACCCCACAGGGGAGGACTGAAGCTTTCTTT CSATTPQGRTEAFF
TRBJ2-7 NA TRBV29-1 few TGCAGCGTTGGGGGTGGGAGTAGCGAGCAGTACTTC CSVGGGSSEQYF
TRBJ1-2 TRBD1 TRBV12-3/TRBV12-4 few TGTGCCAGCAGGGCGACAGGGGGCGGCTATGGCTACACCTTC CASRATGGGYGYTF
TRBJ2-2 NA TRBV30 few TGTGCCTGGAGTGAGGCCGGGGAGCTGTTTTTT CAWSEAGELFF
TRBJ1-3 NA TRBV6-1 NA TGTGCCAGCAGGGAATCAGGGGACGGAAACACCATATATTTT CASRESGDGNTIYF
TRBJ2-3 TRBD2 TRBV24-1 NA TGTGCCACCAGTGACCCCACTAGCGGGAGGTTCACAGATACGCAGTATTTT CATSDPTSGRFTDTQYF
TRBJ2-2 TRBD2 TRBV2 few TGTGCCAGCAGTCAGCGGGAGATAAACACCGGGGAGCTGTTTTTT CASSQREINTGELFF
TRBJ2-1 NA TRBV7-9 few TGTGCCAGCAGCTCTGAGGAGAGTGGTGAGCAGTTCTTC CASSSEESGEQFF
TRBJ2-1 NA TRBV18 few TGTGCCAGCTCACCATCCGGGGTGAGTGAGCAGTTCTTC CASSPSGVSEQFF
TRBJ2-7 TRBD1 TRBV12-3/TRBV12-4 many TGTGCCAGCAGTCTAGGGGGCCCCGAGCAGTACTTC CASSLGGPEQYF
TRBJ2-7 NA TRBV27 NA TGTGCCAGCAGTTTATCAGGGGGAGGGCCTTACGAGCAGTACTTC CASSLSGGGPYEQYF
TRBJ2-5 NA TRBV7-2 many TGTGCCAGCAGCCCCAGCTGGGGTCCGCAAGAGACCCAGTACTTC CASSPSWGPQETQYF
TRBJ1-6 NA TRBV20-1 few TGCAGTGCCCGGGTACAGCTATATTCACCCCTCCACTTT CSARVQLYSPLHF
TRBJ2-5 TRBD2 TRBV20-1 NA TGCAGTGCTAGACCCACTAGCGGGAGGGCCCCAGAGACCCAGTACTTC CSARPTSGRAPETQYF
TRBJ2-5 NA TRBV11-1 many TGTGCCAGCAGCCGACTAGACGAGACCCAGTACTTC CASSRLDETQYF
TRBJ2-3 TRBD2 TRBV29-1 NA TGCAGCGTTGAAGGCCCCGCGTGGGCGGGAGAAACAGATACGCAGTATTTT CSVEGPAWAGETDTQYF
TRBJ2-4 NA TRBV9 many TGTGCCAGCAGCGTAGATTCGGCCTGGGGGCCCAAAAACATTCAGTACTTC CASSVDSAWGPKNIQYF
TRBJ2-6 NA TRBV20-1 NA TGCAGTGCTAGAGATGGTCCAGGGTCTGGGGCCAACGTCCTGACTTTC CSARDGPGSGANVLTF
TRBJ1-4 NA TRBV10-3 many TGTGCCATCAGTGGAGCGGGGAAGAATGAAAAACTGTTTTTT CAISGAGKNEKLFF
TRBJ2-1 NA TRBV7-3 NA TGTGCCAGCAGCTCCGACCCGGACGCAATGAGCTCCTACAATGAGCAGTTCTTC CASSSDPDAMSSYNEQFF
TRBJ2-1 NA TRBV3-1 many TGTGCCAGCAGGCAAGACAGCCGGGAGTGGTTCTTC CASRQDSREWFF
TRBJ1-2 TRBD1 TRBV12-3/TRBV12-4 few TGTGCCAGCAGTCGGGACAGCGGCGGATATTCCTATGGCTACACCTTC CASSRDSGGYSYGYTF